What follows is one TCR beta chain and its context. The antigen is not known. This sample stems from a study of T cells in localized non-small cell lung cancer. CDR1 and CDR2 from the germline V gene are MNHNS and SASEGT. There are 11 residues in the CDR3. The V end was cut by 11 bases, the J end by 4 bases, with 12 bases between. Some clones are missing from TCRdb's copy, which holds only in-frame ones; the method was immunoSEQ multiplex PCR. The data contain tens of thousands of clones, 87% of them seen just once; the ten biggest clones take up roughly 15%. Study-level findings and limits: It remains possible that heterogeneity exists, since only one tumor region was sequenced. Among blood samples, higher T cell density accompanied longer overall survival. Tumor trailed uninvolved adjacent lung in T cell clonality, which peaked there.

The chain is built from TRBV6-1 and TRBJ2-7; possibly TRBD2 for D (6 bases). This TCR came from a man aged 35-75 years with stage I squamous cell lung carcinoma. The specimen was peripheral blood, collected before any cancer treatment. The CDR3, as DNA: TGTGCCGGGCGGGGAAGATACGAGCAGTACTTC. Encoded protein: CAGRGRYEQYF.